One sample yielded the 4 T cell receptor beta chains listed below, sequenced in a study of beta chain features in type 1 diabetes. The investigators reverse transcribed all of the isolated RNA, so they sequenced expressed TCRB transcripts. This table comes from immunoSEQ multiplex PCR, and its TCRdb copy is limited to in-frame clones, with some not included. The sample has hundreds of thousands of clones; 6.5% to 10% are singletons. Sequenced: central memory CD4+ T cells from blood. These receptors all come from a woman under 30 in good health.

This clone has ten or more counts. The rearrangement joins TRBV21-1 to TRBJ2-7; TRBD2, the table's D call, lacks a check against the DNA. TRBV21-1 is noted as a pseudogene. There are 12 residues in the CDR3. The CDR3 is CASLGTRYEQYF. The CDR3 nucleotides read TGTGCCAGCTTAGGGACTCGCTACGAGCAGTACTTC.

At least ten counts were recorded for this clone. This chain joins TRBV7-2 and TRBJ2-3; D is unresolved. The CDR3 contains 14 residues. From germline, CDR1 is SGHTA and CDR2 FQGNSA. Trimming left V 0 bases short and J 4 bases short, with 8 bases between. CDR3 nucleotide sequence: TGTGCCAGCAGCTTAGCGCTACCCCCAGATACGCAGTATTTT. This translates into CASSLALPPDTQYF.

This clone appeared a few times. V usage is TRBV9 and J usage is TRBJ2-2, with TRBD2 identical over 11 bases. This CDR3 has 16 residues. Germline assignment: CDR1 SGDLS and CDR2 YYNGEE. The V gene end was trimmed by 1 base and the J gene end by 3 bases; junction bases not matched to a gene: 2. The CDR3 region is CASSVLAGGDTGELFF. The DNA of the CDR3 is TGTGCCAGCAGCGTATTAGCGGGAGGGGACACCGGGGAGCTGTTTTTT.

There are many counts of this clone. The V call is TRBV28, the J call TRBJ1-5; D gene ambiguous. CDR1 is MDHEN and CDR2 is SYDVKM in the germline V gene. This CDR3 region has 13 residues. Trimming removed 5 bases from V and 5 bases from J, with 10 bases in between. The CDR3: CASSLLQHQPQHF. CDR3 nucleotide sequence: TGTGCCAGCAGTCTACTACAGCATCAGCCCCAGCATTTT.